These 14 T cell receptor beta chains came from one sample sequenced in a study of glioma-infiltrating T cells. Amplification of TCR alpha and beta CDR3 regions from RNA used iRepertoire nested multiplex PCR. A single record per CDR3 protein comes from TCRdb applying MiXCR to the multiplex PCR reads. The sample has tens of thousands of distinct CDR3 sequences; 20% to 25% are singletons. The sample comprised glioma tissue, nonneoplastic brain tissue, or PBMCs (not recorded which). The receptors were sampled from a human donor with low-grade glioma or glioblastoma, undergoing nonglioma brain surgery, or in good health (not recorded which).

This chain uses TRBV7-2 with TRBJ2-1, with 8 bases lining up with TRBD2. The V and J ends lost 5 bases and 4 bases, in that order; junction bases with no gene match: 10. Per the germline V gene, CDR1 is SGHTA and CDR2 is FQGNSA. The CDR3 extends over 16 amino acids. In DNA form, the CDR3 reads TGTGCCAGCAGCCCAATTGATAGCGGGACTTACAATGAGCAGTTCTTC. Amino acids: CASSPIDSGTYNEQFF.

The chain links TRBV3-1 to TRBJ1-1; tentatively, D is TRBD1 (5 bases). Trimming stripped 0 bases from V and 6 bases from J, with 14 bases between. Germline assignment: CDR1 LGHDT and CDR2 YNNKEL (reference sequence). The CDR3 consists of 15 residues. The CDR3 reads CASSQERGGPSEAFF. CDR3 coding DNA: TGTGCCAGCAGCCAAGAGAGGGGAGGCCCGTCTGAAGCTTTCTTT.

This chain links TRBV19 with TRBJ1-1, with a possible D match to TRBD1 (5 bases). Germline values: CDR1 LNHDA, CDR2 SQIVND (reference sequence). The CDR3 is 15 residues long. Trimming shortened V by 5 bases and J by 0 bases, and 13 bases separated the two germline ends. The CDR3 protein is CASSPLGVLNTEAFF. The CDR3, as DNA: TGTGCCAGTAGTCCCCTGGGGGTATTGAACACTGAAGCTTTCTTT.

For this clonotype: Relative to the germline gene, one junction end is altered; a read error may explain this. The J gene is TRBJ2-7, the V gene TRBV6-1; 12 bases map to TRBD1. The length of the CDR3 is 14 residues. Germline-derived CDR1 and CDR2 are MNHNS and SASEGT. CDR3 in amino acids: CASSPGQGAYEECF. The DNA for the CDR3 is TGTGCCAGCAGTCCGGGACAGGGGGCCTACGAGGAGTGCTTC.

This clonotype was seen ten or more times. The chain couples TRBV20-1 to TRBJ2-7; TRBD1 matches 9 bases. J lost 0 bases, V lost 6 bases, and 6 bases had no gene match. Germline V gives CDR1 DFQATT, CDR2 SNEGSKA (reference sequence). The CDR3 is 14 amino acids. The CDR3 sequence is CSAPGQGNSYEQYF. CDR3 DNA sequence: TGCAGTGCACCCGGACAGGGGAACTCCTACGAGCAGTACTTC.

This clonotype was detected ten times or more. The DNA of the CDR3 is TGTGCCAGCAGTTACACGACAGGACCTTCCTACGAGCAGTACTTC. Its protein product is CASSYTTGPSYEQYF. The rearrangement joins TRBV6-1 to TRBJ2-7; a weak D match, TRBD1 (6 bases). The germline V gene encodes CDR1 MNHNS and CDR2 SASEGT. This CDR3 comprises 15 residues. Between the trimmed V and J ends, which lost 5 bases and 1 base, there was a span of 15 bases.

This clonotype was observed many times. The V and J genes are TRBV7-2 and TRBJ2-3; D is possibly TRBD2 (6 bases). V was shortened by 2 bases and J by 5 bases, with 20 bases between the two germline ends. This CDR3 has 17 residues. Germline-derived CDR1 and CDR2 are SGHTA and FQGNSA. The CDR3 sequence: CASSLSGPRDGIDTQYF. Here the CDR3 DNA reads TGTGCCAGCAGCTTAAGCGGGCCACGGGATGGGATAGATACGCAGTATTTT. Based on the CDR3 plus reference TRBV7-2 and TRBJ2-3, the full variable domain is GAGVSQSPSNKVTEKGKDVELRCDPISGHTALYWYRQSLGQGLEFLIYFQGNSAPDKSGLPSDRFSAERTGGSVSTLTIQRTQQEDSAVYLCASSLSGPRDGIDTQYFGPGTRLTVL.

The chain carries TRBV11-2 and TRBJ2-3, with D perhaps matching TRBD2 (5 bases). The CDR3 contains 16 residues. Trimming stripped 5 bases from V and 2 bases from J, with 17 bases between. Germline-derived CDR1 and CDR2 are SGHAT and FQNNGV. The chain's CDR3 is CASSPSQRRTTDTQYF. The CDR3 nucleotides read TGTGCCAGCAGCCCCAGTCAGCGGAGGACCACAGATACGCAGTATTTT.

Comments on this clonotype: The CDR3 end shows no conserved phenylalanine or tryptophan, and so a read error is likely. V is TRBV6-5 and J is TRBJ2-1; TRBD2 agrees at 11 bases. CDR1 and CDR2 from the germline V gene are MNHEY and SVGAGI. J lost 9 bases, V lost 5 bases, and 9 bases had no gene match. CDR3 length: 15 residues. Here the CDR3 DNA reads TGTGCCAGCAGTCTACTAGCGGGAGCAGGTGGTGAGCAGTTCCTC. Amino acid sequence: CASSLLAGAGGEQFL.

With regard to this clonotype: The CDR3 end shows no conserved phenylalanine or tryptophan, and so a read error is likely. CDR3 sequence: CASGIYEGQPQHL. In DNA form, the CDR3 reads TGTGCCAGTGGTATATATGAAGGTCAGCCCCAGCATCTT. The rearrangement joins TRBV19 to TRBJ1-5, with D unclear. This CDR3 region has 13 residues. The germline CDR1 and CDR2 sequences are LNHDA and SQIVND (reference sequence).

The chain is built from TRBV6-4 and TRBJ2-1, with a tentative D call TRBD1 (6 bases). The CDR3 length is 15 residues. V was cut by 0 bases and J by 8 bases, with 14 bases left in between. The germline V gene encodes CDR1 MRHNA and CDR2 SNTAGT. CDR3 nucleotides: TGTGCCAGCAGTGACTCAGGACAGTCGTTTGATGAGCAGTTCTTC. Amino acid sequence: CASSDSGQSFDEQFF.

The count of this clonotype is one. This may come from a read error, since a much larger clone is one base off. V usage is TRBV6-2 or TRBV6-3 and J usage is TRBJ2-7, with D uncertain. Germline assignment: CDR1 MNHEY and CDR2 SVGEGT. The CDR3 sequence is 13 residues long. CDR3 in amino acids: CTSLAGESYEQYF. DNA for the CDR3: TGTACCAGCCTGGCTGGGGAATCCTACGAGCAGTACTTC.

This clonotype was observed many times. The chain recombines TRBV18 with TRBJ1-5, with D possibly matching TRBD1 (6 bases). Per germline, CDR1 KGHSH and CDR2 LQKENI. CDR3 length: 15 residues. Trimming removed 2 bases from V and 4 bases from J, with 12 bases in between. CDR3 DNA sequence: TGTGCCAGCTCACCAACGGGGGCACGGAATCAGCCCCAGCATTTT. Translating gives CASSPTGARNQPQHF.

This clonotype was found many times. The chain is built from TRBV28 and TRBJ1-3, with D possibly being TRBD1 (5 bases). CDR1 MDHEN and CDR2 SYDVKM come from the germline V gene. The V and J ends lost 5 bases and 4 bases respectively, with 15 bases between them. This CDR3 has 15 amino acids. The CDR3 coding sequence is TGTGCCAGCAGTCCAACGGGACGACGAGGAAACACCATATATTTT. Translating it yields CASSPTGRRGNTIYF.